The clone carrying this TCR beta chain has ten or more counts. What it binds is unknown. The V segment lost 5 bases and the J segment 4 bases; nucleotides outside the gene matches: 9. Per germline, CDR1 LNHDA and CDR2 SQIVND (reference sequence). The CDR3 contains 15 residues. TCRdb called the 5' RACE reads again in MiXCR, with one record for every CDR3 protein. The sample yields some 290,000 distinct CDR3 sequences, around 15% seen once. These data come from a study of T-cell memory formation after mild COVID-19. Study results and limitations: Cross-reactive memory apparently joined, as some responding clones appeared in pre-infection memory. Of the contracting clones, CD4+ ones lay mainly in CM and EM, and CD8+ ones in EMRA.

The sequence was collected from a man younger than 35 who had mild COVID-19 (a few samples of this study predate the infection). Cell type and time point are not known. The specimen was PBMCs or a T cell subset sorted from them (not recorded which). This sequence joins TRBV19 and TRBJ1-1; 8 nucleotides agree with TRBD1. As DNA, the CDR3 is TGTGCCAGTAGTGCGCCCAGGGGGCCGGCCACTGAAGCTTTCTTT. It specifies CASSAPRGPATEAFF.